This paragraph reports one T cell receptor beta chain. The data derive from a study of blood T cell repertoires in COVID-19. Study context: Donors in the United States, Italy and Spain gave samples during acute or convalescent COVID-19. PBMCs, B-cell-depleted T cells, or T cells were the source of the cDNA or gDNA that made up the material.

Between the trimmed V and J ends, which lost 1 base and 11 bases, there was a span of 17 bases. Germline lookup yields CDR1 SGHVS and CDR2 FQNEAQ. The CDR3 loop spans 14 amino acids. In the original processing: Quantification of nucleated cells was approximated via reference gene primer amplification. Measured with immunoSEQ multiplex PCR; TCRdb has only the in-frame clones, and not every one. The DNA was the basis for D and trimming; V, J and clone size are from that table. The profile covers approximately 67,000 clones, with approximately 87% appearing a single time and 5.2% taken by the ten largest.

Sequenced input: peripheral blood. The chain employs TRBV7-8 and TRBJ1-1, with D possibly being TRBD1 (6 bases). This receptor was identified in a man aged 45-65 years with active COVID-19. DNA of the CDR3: TGTGCCAGCAGCTTAGACACAGGGTTTCCTTCGGCTTTCTTT. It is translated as CASSLDTGFPSAFF.